These 28 T cell receptor beta chains were all obtained from the same sample, sequenced in a study of T-cell memory formation after mild COVID-19. TCRdb called the 5' RACE reads again in MiXCR, with one record for every CDR3 protein. In the table there are fewer than 350,000 distinct CDR3 sequences, 15% to 20% of which are singletons. The sequenced material came from PBMCs or a T cell subset sorted from them (not recorded which). The receptors were sampled from a man aged 18 to 30 who had mild COVID-19 (a few samples of this study predate the infection). Cell type and time point are not known.

V gene TRBV7-2 combines with J gene TRBJ2-7, with D possibly matching TRBD1 (5 bases). The CDR3 loop spans 14 amino acids. Germline V gene sequence: CDR1 SGHTA, CDR2 FQGNSA. The V and J ends lost 2 bases and 5 bases respectively, with 13 bases between them. The CDR3, as DNA: TGTGCCAGCAGCTTAAACAGGCGGACGGACGAGCAGTACTTC. It is translated as CASSLNRRTDEQYF.

V gene TRBV9 combines with J gene TRBJ2-1; 11 bases are shared with TRBD2. Germline CDR1 reads SGDLS; CDR2 reads YYNGEE. The CDR3 loop spans 15 amino acids. V shed 3 bases and J 6 bases; nucleotides not matched to a gene: 5. The CDR3 bases are TGTGCCAGCAGCGAGCCCCTAGCGGGGGGCAATGAGCAGTTCTTC. Translated, it gives CASSEPLAGGNEQFF.

This clonotype has a count of ten or more. The chain couples TRBV12-3 or TRBV12-4 to TRBJ2-7; D not certain. The V and J ends lost 3 bases and 1 base respectively, with 13 bases between them. CDR3 size: 15 residues. The CDR3 coding sequence is TGTGCCAGCAGTTTTTCCAGCCACACATCCTACGAGCAGTACTTC. Translated, it gives CASSFSSHTSYEQYF.

V is TRBV4-3 and J is TRBJ2-2, with D perhaps being TRBD1 or TRBD2 (6 bases each). The CDR3 is 16 amino acids. Trimming removed 3 bases at V and 7 bases at J, with 18 bases between. The germline CDR1 and CDR2 sequences are LGHNA and YSLEER. The CDR3: CASSQGGNRAFGELFF. The CDR3 bases are TGCGCCAGCAGCCAGGGGGGTAACAGGGCTTTCGGGGAGCTGTTTTTT.

The chain recombines TRBV12-3 or TRBV12-4 with TRBJ2-1; D is tentatively TRBD1 or TRBD2 (7 bases each). V dropped 7 bases and J dropped 10 bases, with 20 bases sitting between them. The CDR3 is made up of 14 amino acids. The CDR3 protein is CASTIPGGALEQFF. For the CDR3, the DNA is TGTGCCAGCACCATCCCAGGGGGGGCTTTAGAGCAGTTCTTC.

This clonotype was observed many times. The chain is built from TRBV11-2 and TRBJ1-1, with D possibly being TRBD1 (6 bases). Germline assignment: CDR1 SGHAT and CDR2 FQNNGV. The germline V and J ends were trimmed by 0 bases and 4 bases, with 9 bases remaining between them. The CDR3 runs to 14 residues. The CDR3 DNA is TGTGCCAGCAGCTTAGAGCAGGGGCTCACTGAAGCTTTCTTT. Amino acids: CASSLEQGLTEAFF. Full variable domain (outside the CDR3, taken from reference TRBV11-2 and TRBJ1-1): EAGVAQSPRYKIIEKRQSVAFWCNPISGHATLYWYQQILGQGPKLLIQFQNNGVVDDSQLPKDRFSAERLKGVDSTLKIQPAKLEDSAVYLCASSLEQGLTEAFFGQGTRLTVV.

The J gene is TRBJ2-7, the V gene TRBV7-9; D is unclear. Trimming took off 5 bases at V and 3 bases at J, with 14 bases between the two ends. CDR1 is SEHNR and CDR2 is FQNEAQ in the germline V gene (reference sequence). CDR3 length: 14 amino acids. This CDR3 is CASSLDNRVYEQYF. The CDR3 DNA reads as TGTGCCAGCAGCCTAGATAACCGGGTCTACGAGCAGTACTTC.

This clonotype showed up just a few times. J is TRBJ1-5 and V is TRBV20-1; D may be TRBD1 (5 bases). CDR1 is DFQATT and CDR2 is SNEGSKA in the germline V gene (reference sequence). The germline V and J ends were trimmed by 3 bases and 5 bases, with 14 bases remaining between them. The CDR3 sequence is 14 residues long. CDR3 bases: TGCAGTGCTAGTGTCGGGGGTTCGCATCAGCCCCAGCATTTT. Its translation is CSASVGGSHQPQHF.

This chain uses TRBV5-1 with TRBJ2-7, with D possibly matching TRBD2 (6 bases). V lost 0 bases and J lost 3, with 13 bases in between. From germline, CDR1 is SGHRS and CDR2 YFSETQ. This CDR3 is 15 amino acids long. The CDR3: CASSLGGVRGYEQYF. CDR3 nucleotide sequence: TGCGCCAGCAGCTTGGGAGGGGTGCGGGGCTACGAGCAGTACTTC.

This clonotype was observed a few times. The chain recombines TRBV25-1 with TRBJ2-1; TRBD2 matches 8 bases. V gave up 3 bases and J gave up 10 bases; unmatched junction bases: 8. The CDR3 covers 14 residues. Germline CDR1 MGHDK, CDR2 SYGVNS. The CDR3 loop is CASSDPGSSGEQFF. The CDR3 DNA reads TGTGCCAGCAGTGACCCCGGGTCTAGCGGGGAGCAGTTCTTC. The full variable domain, completed using reference TRBV25-1 and TRBJ2-1, is EADIYQTPRYLVIGTGKKITLECSQTMGHDKMYWYQQDPGMELHLIHYSYGVNSTEKGDLSSESTVSRIRTEHFPLTLESARPSHTSQYLCASSDPGSSGEQFFGPGTRLTVL.

This clonotype was counted at least ten times. The chain couples TRBV2 to TRBJ1-1; TRBD1 matches at 8 bases. J gave up 0 bases and V 3 bases, and 3 bases lay outside the gene matches. Germline assignment: CDR1 SNHLY and CDR2 FYNNEI. CDR3 length equals 15 residues. DNA of the CDR3: TGTGCCAGCAGTGACCGGACAGGGCTGAACACTGAAGCTTTCTTT. Translation gives CASSDRTGLNTEAFF.

This clonotype was counted between two and nine times. CDR3 residues: CASSQGSSGGAARRFF. CDR3 DNA: TGTGCCAGCAGCCAGGGATCTAGCGGGGGGGCCGCCAGAAGGTTCTTC. The chain joins TRBV3-1 to TRBJ2-1; 12 bases fit TRBD2. The J segment lost 15 bases and the V segment lost 3 bases, leaving 15 bases of the junction unmatched. Germline values: CDR1 LGHDT, CDR2 YNNKEL (reference sequence). The CDR3 loop spans 16 amino acids.

In this sample, this clonotype turned up a few times. The chain recombines TRBV27 with TRBJ2-3; 12 nucleotides line up with TRBD2. Losses at the gene ends were 5 bases for V and 1 base for J; bases not matched to a gene: 7. The length of the CDR3 is 17 residues. Germline V gene data show CDR1 as MNHEY and CDR2 as SMNVEV (reference sequence). The CDR3: CASSLLAGGIGTDTQYF. CDR3 sequence (DNA): TGTGCCAGCAGTCTACTAGCGGGGGGTATCGGCACAGATACGCAGTATTTT.

The rearrangement uses TRBV9 and TRBJ1-2; D gene ambiguous. Germline V CDR1 and CDR2: SGDLS, YYNGEE. This CDR3 has 14 amino acids. Trimming removed 4 bases from V and 0 bases from J, with 10 bases in between. The CDR3 loop reads CASSPGVTNYGYTF. Written as DNA, the CDR3 is TGTGCCAGCAGCCCTGGTGTAACTAACTATGGCTACACCTTC. Supplemented by reference TRBV9 and TRBJ1-2, the full variable domain reads DSGVTQTPKHLITATGQRVTLRCSPRSGDLSVYWYQQSLDQGLQFLIQYYNGEERAKGNILERFSAQQFPDLHSELNLSSLELGDSALYFCASSPGVTNYGYTFGSGTRLTVV.

This clonotype was detected a few times. This chain uses TRBV20-1 with TRBJ1-1; D possibly corresponds to TRBD1 (5 bases). Germline values: CDR1 DFQATT, CDR2 SNEGSKA (reference sequence). V dropped 0 bases and J dropped 11 bases, with 22 bases sitting between them. This CDR3 is 15 amino acids long. CDR3 protein: CSARESGSGAPDAFF. CDR3 coding DNA: TGCAGTGCTAGAGAGTCGGGTTCCGGGGCCCCAGATGCTTTCTTT.

A few counts support this clonotype. V is TRBV20-1 and J is TRBJ2-7; 11 bases align to TRBD1. Germline-derived CDR1 and CDR2 are DFQATT and SNEGSKA (reference sequence). CDR3 length: 13 residues. V was clipped by 6 bases and J by 6 bases; unmatched bases: 7. In DNA, the CDR3 is TGCAGTGCCTCGGGACAGGGGGTGACCGAGCAGTACTTC. Translated: CSASGQGVTEQYF.

In this sample, this clonotype turned up a few times. The CDR3 is CASSQVGSPEQYV. As DNA, the CDR3 is TGCGCCAGCAGCCAAGTGGGTAGCCCCGAGCAGTACGTC. The chain uses TRBV4-1 and TRBJ2-7; D unclear. The V gene lost 1 base and the J gene lost 6 bases, with 10 bases spanning the gap. This CDR3 has 13 amino acids. Germline CDR1 reads MGHRA; CDR2 reads YSYEKL.

CDR3 DNA: TGTGCCATCATGGGTTCGGGGGGCCCAGATACGCAGTATTTT. Its translation is CAIMGSGGPDTQYF. This chain links TRBV10-3 with TRBJ2-3; weak D call: TRBD2 (7 bases). CDR3 length equals 14 residues. V was pared by 7 bases and J by 4 bases, with 15 bases between. Germline CDR1 ENHRY, CDR2 SYGVKD.

This chain connects TRBV29-1 to TRBJ1-4; tentatively, D is TRBD1 (5 bases). Germline lookup yields CDR1 SQVTM and CDR2 ANQGSEA. V lost 5 bases to trimming and J lost 8 bases, with 15 bases between them. The CDR3 runs to 13 residues. Written as DNA, the CDR3 is TGCAGCGTTCGGGGCCCCGGAGAAGAAAAACTGTTTTTT. Encoded protein: CSVRGPGEEKLFF. Together with reference TRBV29-1 and TRBJ1-4, the CDR3 gives the full variable domain: SAVISQKPSRDICQRGTSLTIQCQVDSQVTMMFWYRQQPGQSLTLIATANQGSEATYESGFVIDKFPISRPNLTFSTLTVSNMSPEDSSIYLCSVRGPGEEKLFFGSGTQLSVL.

This chain connects TRBV7-2 to TRBJ2-1; a weak D match, TRBD2 (6 bases). The CDR3 is 15 residues long. CDR1 and CDR2 from the germline V gene are SGHTA and FQGNSA. Trimming cost V 5 bases and J 12 bases, with 23 bases left between them. CDR3 in amino acids: CASSLSPGVHRGQFF. DNA for the CDR3: TGTGCCAGCAGCCTGTCCCCGGGGGTGCATCGGGGGCAGTTCTTC.

The chain carries TRBV20-1 and TRBJ1-6; 7 positions match TRBD1. The germline V gene has CDR1 DFQATT and CDR2 SNEGSKA (reference sequence). V was pared by 6 bases and J by 8 bases, with 13 bases of the junction left unmatched. The CDR3 spans 15 residues. CDR3 DNA sequence: TGCAGTGCCCAGGGGGGCAGGGCCCTTTATTCACCCCTCCACTTT. Protein: CSAQGGRALYSPLHF.

The chain combines TRBV14 with TRBJ1-1, with a possible D match to TRBD1 (5 bases). CDR3 length: 16 amino acids. V was pared by 4 bases and J by 0 bases, with 15 bases between. CDR1 SGHDN and CDR2 FVKESK come from the germline V gene. Here the CDR3 reads CASSLHLGTVNTEAFF. Here the CDR3 DNA reads TGTGCCAGCAGCCTACACTTGGGGACGGTGAACACTGAAGCTTTCTTT.

The chain has TRBV7-2 and TRBJ2-6, with 8 bases lining up with TRBD1. With V trimmed by 5 bases and J by 0 bases, 6 bases remained unmatched. The germline V gene has CDR1 SGHTA and CDR2 FQGNSA. The CDR3 totals 17 residues. The CDR3 loop reads CASSPQGASSGANVLTF. DNA of the CDR3: TGTGCCAGCAGCCCTCAGGGGGCGAGCTCTGGGGCCAACGTCCTGACTTTC.

The table lists this clonotype with a few counts. This chain uses TRBV15 with TRBJ2-1; D possibly corresponds to TRBD1 (6 bases). Between the trimmed V and J ends, which lost 4 bases and 9 bases, there was a span of 16 bases. Germline V lookup: CDR1 LNHNV, CDR2 YYDKDF (reference sequence). This CDR3 comprises 14 residues. The CDR3 reads CATSTPVTGLEQFF. CDR3 coding DNA: TGTGCCACCAGCACTCCCGTGACAGGTCTTGAGCAGTTCTTC.

The gene calls are TRBV10-2 and TRBJ2-7; maybe TRBD2 (6 bases). V shed 1 base and J shed 3 bases, with 13 bases lying between them. Per the germline V gene, CDR1 is WSHSY and CDR2 is SAAADI. The CDR3 loop spans 15 amino acids. The CDR3 DNA reads as TGCGCCAGCAGTGAGTTGGAGGGCCCGGGCTACGAGCAGTACTTC. This codes for CASSELEGPGYEQYF.

The chain links TRBV12-3 or TRBV12-4 to TRBJ2-1, with TRBD1 matching over 7 bases. The V segment lost 2 bases and the J segment 7 bases; nucleotides outside the gene matches: 8. This CDR3 is 15 amino acids long. The CDR3 DNA sequence: TGTGCCAGCAGTTTATTCGGGACAGTGGGGAATGAGCAGTTCTTC. It is translated as CASSLFGTVGNEQFF.

About this clonotype itself: Just one base apart from a much larger clone, this may be a read error. The chain combines TRBV7-3 with TRBJ1-1; D ambiguous. This CDR3 region has 14 residues. Deletions cut 5 bases from V and 1 base from J, with 11 bases between. CDR1 SGHTA and CDR2 FQGTGA come from the germline V gene. CDR3 residues: CASSPRWGNTEAFF. The CDR3 coding sequence is TGTGCCAGCAGCCCCAGGTGGGGGAACACTGAAGCTTTCTTT.

This clonotype was picked up a small number of times. Here the CDR3 reads CASSVDGSYNEQFF. In nucleotides, the CDR3 is TGTGCCAGCAGCGTAGACGGTTCCTACAATGAGCAGTTCTTC. The chain recombines TRBV9 with TRBJ2-1, with no clear D. CDR3 length: 14 residues. The V gene lost 0 bases and the J gene lost 1 base, with 5 bases spanning the gap. CDR1 SGDLS and CDR2 YYNGEE come from the germline V gene.